Below, one T cell receptor beta chain is given with its context. The V gene end was trimmed by 5 bases and the J gene end by 10 bases; junction bases not matched to a gene: 2. The CDR3 is 11 residues long. Germline V gene sequence: CDR1 GTSNPN, CDR2 SVGIG (reference sequence). The time point was: peripheral blood 6 weeks after treatment start. This sample stems from a study of PD-L1 blockade in urothelial cancer. As for the study in general: About 90% of the 29 patients were males with bladder-origin urothelial cancer. Treatment start was followed by blood analysis at 3 weeks (second dose) and again at 6 weeks.

Assay: immunoSEQ multiplex PCR; the TCRdb copy retains only in-frame clones and omits some. Altogether some 51,000 clones are present, around nine tenths being singletons, with the ten largest covering 2.4%. V gene TRBV30 combines with J gene TRBJ1-6; TRBD1 matches 7 bases. The sample here was PBMCs, taken around atezolizumab (anti-PD-L1) treatment. The clonotype comes from a man aged 60 to 75 with urothelial cancer. Here the CDR3 reads CAWGGGSPLHF. For the CDR3, the DNA is TGTGCCTGGGGAGGGGGCTCACCCCTCCACTTT.